The TCR beta chain under discussion was sequenced for a study of Ad26.COV2.S vaccination and SARS-CoV-2 variants. Across the study: The vaccine Ad26.COV2.S was put into the muscle once, or twice with 56 days between.

The sample's treatment: around 19 received Ad26.COV2.S at low or high dose, single or two shots; roughly 5 received placebo; per-sample allocation not given. Specimen acquisition occurred on day 63 following the initial vaccine or placebo injection. Trimming took off 5 bases at V and 0 bases at J, with 8 bases between the two ends. The CDR3 runs to 13 residues. The germline CDR1 and CDR2 sequences are SGHVS and FQNEAQ. The data were produced by immunoSEQ multiplex PCR, yet TCRdb's version contains in-frame clones alone and is incomplete. The table lists approximately 410,000 clones, 88% of them singletons, with 3.6% in the top ten.

The specimen comprised peripheral blood, sampled in a trial of Ad26.COV2.S vaccine versus placebo. This chain joins TRBV7-8 and TRBJ2-7; D uncertain. The TCR was taken from a person between 18 and 65 years old who received the Ad26.COV2.S COVID-19 vaccine or a placebo. The CDR3 spells CASSGLGSYEQYF. CDR3 DNA sequence: TGTGCCAGCAGCGGCTTGGGCTCCTACGAGCAGTACTTC.